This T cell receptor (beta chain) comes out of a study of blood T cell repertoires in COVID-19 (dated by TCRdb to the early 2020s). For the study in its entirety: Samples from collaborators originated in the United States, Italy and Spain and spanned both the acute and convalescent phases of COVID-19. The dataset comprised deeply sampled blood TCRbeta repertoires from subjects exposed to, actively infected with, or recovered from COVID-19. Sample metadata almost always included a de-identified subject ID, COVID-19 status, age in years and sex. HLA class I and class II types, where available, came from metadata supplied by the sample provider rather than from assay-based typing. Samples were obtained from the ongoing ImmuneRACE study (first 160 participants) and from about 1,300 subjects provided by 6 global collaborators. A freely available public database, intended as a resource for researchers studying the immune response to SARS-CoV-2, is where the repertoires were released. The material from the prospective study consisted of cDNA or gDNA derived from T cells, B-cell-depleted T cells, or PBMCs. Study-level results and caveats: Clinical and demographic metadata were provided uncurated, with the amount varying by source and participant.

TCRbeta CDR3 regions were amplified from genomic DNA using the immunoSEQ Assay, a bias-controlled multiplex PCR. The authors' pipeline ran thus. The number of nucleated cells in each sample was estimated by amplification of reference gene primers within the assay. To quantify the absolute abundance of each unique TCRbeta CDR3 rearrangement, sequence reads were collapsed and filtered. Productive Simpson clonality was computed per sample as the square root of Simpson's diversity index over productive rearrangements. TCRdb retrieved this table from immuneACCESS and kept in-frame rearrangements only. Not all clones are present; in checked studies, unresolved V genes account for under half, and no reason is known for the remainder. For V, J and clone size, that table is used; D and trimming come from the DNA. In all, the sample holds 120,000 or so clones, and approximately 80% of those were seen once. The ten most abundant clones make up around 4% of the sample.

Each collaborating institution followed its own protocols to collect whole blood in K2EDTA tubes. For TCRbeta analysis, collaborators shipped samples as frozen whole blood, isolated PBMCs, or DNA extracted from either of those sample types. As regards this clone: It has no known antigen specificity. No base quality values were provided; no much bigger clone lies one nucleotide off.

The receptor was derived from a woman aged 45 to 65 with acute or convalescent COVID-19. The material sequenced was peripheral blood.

The CDR3 is CASSPQGPEQYF. The DNA is as follows: TGCGCCAGCAGCCCACAGGGCCCCGAGCAGTACTTC. The chain employs TRBV5-1 and TRBJ2-7, with a weak D call of TRBD1 (6 bases match). The junction carries 11 bases between V and J, which are trimmed by 4 bases and 6 bases respectively. In the germline V gene, CDR1 corresponds to SGHRS and CDR2 to YFSETQ. Including the terminal cysteine and phenylalanine, the CDR3 comprises 12 residues. The sequence is cut down to CDR3 DNA, 36 bases in frame from base 1.